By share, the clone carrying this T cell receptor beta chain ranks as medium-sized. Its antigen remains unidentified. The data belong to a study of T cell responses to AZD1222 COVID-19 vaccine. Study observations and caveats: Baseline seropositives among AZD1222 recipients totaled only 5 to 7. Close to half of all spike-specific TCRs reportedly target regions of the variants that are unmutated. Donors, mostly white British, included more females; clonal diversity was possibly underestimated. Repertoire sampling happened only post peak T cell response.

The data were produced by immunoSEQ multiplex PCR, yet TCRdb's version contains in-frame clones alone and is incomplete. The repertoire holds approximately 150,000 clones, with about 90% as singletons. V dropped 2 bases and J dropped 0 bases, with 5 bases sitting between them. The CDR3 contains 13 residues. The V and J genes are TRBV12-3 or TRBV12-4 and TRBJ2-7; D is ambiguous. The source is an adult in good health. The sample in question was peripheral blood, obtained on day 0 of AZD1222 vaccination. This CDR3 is CASSLPHSYEQYF. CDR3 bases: TGTGCCAGCAGTTTACCCCACTCCTACGAGCAGTACTTC.